This T cell receptor beta chain was sequenced during a study of T cell responses to AZD1222 COVID-19 vaccine. Losses at the gene ends were 3 bases for V and 7 bases for J; bases not matched to a gene: 2. Germline-derived CDR1 and CDR2 are DFQATT and SNEGSKA (reference sequence). The CDR3 covers 11 residues. This clone was seen once. Profiled with immunoSEQ multiplex PCR; TCRdb holds only in-frame clones, not every one. Of 90,000 to 150,000 clones in the sample, 85% to 90% were seen once. The input for sequencing was peripheral blood, taken on day 0 of AZD1222 vaccination. This chain joins TRBV20-1 and TRBJ2-7, with TRBD1 matching 8 bases. The clonotype was recovered from an adult in good health. In DNA, the CDR3 is TGCAGTGCTAGTAGGACAGGGGAGCAGTACTTC. It encodes CSASRTGEQYF.